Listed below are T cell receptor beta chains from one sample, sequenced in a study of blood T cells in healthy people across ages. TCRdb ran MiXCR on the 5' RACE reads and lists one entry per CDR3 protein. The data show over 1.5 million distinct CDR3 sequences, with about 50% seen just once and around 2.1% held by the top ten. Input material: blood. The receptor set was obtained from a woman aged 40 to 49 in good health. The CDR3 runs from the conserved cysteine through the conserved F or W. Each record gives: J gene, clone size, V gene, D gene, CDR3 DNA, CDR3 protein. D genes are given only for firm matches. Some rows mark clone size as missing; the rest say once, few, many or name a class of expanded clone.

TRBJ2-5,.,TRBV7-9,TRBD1,TGTGCCAGCAGCTTCTTGACAGGGGGACTAGAGACCCAGTACTTC,CASSFLTGGLETQYF
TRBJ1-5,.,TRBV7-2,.,TGTGCCAGCAGCTTGGGGAATGTGGGCCAGCCCCAGCATTTT,CASSLGNVGQPQHF
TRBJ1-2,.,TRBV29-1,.,TGCAGCGTTGTGACGGATTTTAACTATGGCTACACCTTC,CSVVTDFNYGYTF
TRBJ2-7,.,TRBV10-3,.,TGTGCCATCAGTGACTCGGCAGAGGGCACCTACGAGCAGTACTTC,CAISDSAEGTYEQYF
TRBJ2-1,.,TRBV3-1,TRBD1,TGTGCCAGCAGCCAGACCCCGACAGGGATCAATGAGCAGTTCTTC,CASSQTPTGINEQFF
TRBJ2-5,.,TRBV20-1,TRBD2,TGCAGTGCGGAGCGGGGAAACCTGGAGACCCAGTACTTC,CSAERGNLETQYF
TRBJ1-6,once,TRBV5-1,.,TGCGCCAGCAGCTTGGAACAGAGCTCCTATAATTCACCCCTCCACTTT,CASSLEQSSYNSPLHF
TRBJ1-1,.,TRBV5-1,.,TGCGCCAGCCGACTTCGTGGGATAAGGGCGGACACTGAAGCTTTCTTT,CASRLRGIRADTEAFF
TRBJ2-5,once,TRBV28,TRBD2,TGTGCCAGCAGTTCAGGGCGGGAGCGGTACTTC,CASSSGRERYF
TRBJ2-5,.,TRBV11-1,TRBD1,TGTGCCAGCAGCTGGCGGGACAGGGGACAAGAGACCCAGTACTTC,CASSWRDRGQETQYF
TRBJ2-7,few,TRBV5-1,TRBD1,TGCGCCAGCAGCTTGGAAGGGACAGGGGGCGACGAGCAGTACTTC,CASSLEGTGGDEQYF
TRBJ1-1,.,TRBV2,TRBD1,TGTGCCAGCAGCCCTACTGACAGGGGTCGGAACACTGAAGCTTTCTTT,CASSPTDRGRNTEAFF
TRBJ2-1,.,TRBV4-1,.,TGCGCCAGCAGCCAAGATCTGGATAGTCGCAATGAGCAGTTCTTC,CASSQDLDSRNEQFF
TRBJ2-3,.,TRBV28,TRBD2,TGTGCCAGCAGCTATAGCGGGGGGATCACAGATACGCAGTATTTT,CASSYSGGITDTQYF
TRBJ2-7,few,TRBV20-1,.,TGCAGTGCTTGTTTAGACAACTACGAGCAGTACTTC,CSACLDNYEQYF
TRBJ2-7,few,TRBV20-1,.,TGCAGTGCTAGAACCTCCGGGCCGTCCTACGAGCAGTACTTC,CSARTSGPSYEQYF